Below, 22 T cell receptor beta chains from the same sample are listed, as sequenced in a study of blood T cell repertoires in COVID-19. The assay was immunoSEQ multiplex PCR, and TCRdb's table has in-frame clones only and misses some. The sample contains under 150,000 clones, about four fifths of which appear only once. The sample was peripheral blood. All receptors come from a human donor with acute or convalescent COVID-19. The donor label of this sample is uncertain.

The gene calls are TRBV6-1 and TRBJ1-5; no clear D gene. Deletions cut 3 bases from V and 9 bases from J, with 9 bases between. Looked up from germline, CDR1 is MNHNS and CDR2 is SASEGT. The length of the CDR3 is 12 residues. The CDR3: CASSDPRRPQHF. CDR3 DNA: TGTGCCAGCAGTGATCCCCGTCGGCCCCAGCATTTT.

The table lists this clone with a count of one. The V call is TRBV7-6, the J call TRBJ2-1, with a weak D call TRBD1 (7 bases). The CDR3 loop spans 16 amino acids. V lost 5 bases and J 7 bases, leaving 21 bases between the germline ends. Germline CDR1 and CDR2: SGHVS and FNYEAQ. CDR3: CASSTQGGGKGNEQFF. The CDR3 bases are TGTGCCAGCAGCACCCAGGGGGGCGGAAAAGGGAATGAGCAGTTCTTC.

V and J are TRBV14 and TRBJ1-2, with D possibly being TRBD1 (6 bases). V lost 5 bases and J lost 4, with 11 bases in between. CDR1 and CDR2 from the germline V gene are SGHDN and FVKESK. The CDR3 has 13 residues. The DNA for the CDR3 is TGTGCCAGCAGCGAACAGGGTGCCTATGGCTACACCTTC. It codes for CASSEQGAYGYTF.

The chain has TRBV6-1 and TRBJ1-2, with D hard to call. Trimming left V 0 bases short and J 2 bases short, with 10 bases between. Germline CDR1 MNHNS, CDR2 SASEGT. The CDR3 extends over 15 amino acids. CDR3 sequence (DNA): TGTGCCAGCAGTGAAGCGCGGAGTGGAAACTATGGCTACACCTTC. It yields the protein CASSEARSGNYGYTF.

The V call is TRBV7-2, the J call TRBJ1-2; D is unclear. The CDR3 has 13 residues. The V end lost 6 bases, the J end lost 4 bases, and 12 bases lay between the germline ends. Germline V gives CDR1 SGHTA, CDR2 FQGNSA. The CDR3 bases are TGTGCCAGCAGAATAGACGGGGTCTATGGCTACACCTTC. As protein: CASRIDGVYGYTF.

The V and J genes are TRBV6-1 and TRBJ2-2; D is possibly TRBD1 (5 bases). Germline CDR1 and CDR2: MNHNS and SASEGT. The CDR3 totals 13 residues. With 3 bases removed from V and 6 bases from J, the gap between germline ends came to 8 bases. CDR3 coding DNA: TGTGCCAGCAGTGAGCAGGGCCCCGGGGAGCTGTTTTTT. Protein sequence: CASSEQGPGELFF.

The chain joins TRBV4-1 to TRBJ1-2; D uncertain. The CDR3 is made up of 13 amino acids. V lost 4 bases and J lost 8, with 14 bases in between. Germline CDR1 is MGHRA and CDR2 is YSYEKL. The CDR3, as DNA: TGCGCCAGCAGCCCCGGAGGGAGCGGGGGCTACACCTTC. This translates into CASSPGGSGGYTF.

This clone was seen a handful of times. V and J are TRBV6-5 and TRBJ1-1; D uncertain. The CDR3 extends over 15 amino acids. Germline CDR1 MNHEY, CDR2 SVGAGI. Trimming took 2 bases from V and 1 from J, leaving 11 bases between them. CDR3 sequence: CASSYRQVPNTEAFF. In nucleotides, the CDR3 is TGTGCCAGCAGTTACCGCCAGGTCCCGAACACTGAAGCTTTCTTT.

The V and J genes are TRBV9 and TRBJ2-2; 8 bases agree with TRBD1. J was trimmed by 1 base and V by 8 bases; bases with no gene match: 13. CDR1 SGDLS and CDR2 YYNGEE come from the germline V gene. This CDR3 contains 17 residues. Here the CDR3 reads CASHTMPGTGNTGELFF. The CDR3, as DNA: TGTGCCAGTCATACGATGCCCGGGACAGGGAACACCGGGGAGCTGTTTTTT.

This chain joins TRBV10-3 and TRBJ1-3; D remains ambiguous. V was clipped by 4 bases and J by 2 bases, with 12 bases between them. The CDR3 contains 15 residues. CDR1 and CDR2 (germline): ENHRY, SYGVKD. CDR3 residues: CAISVLFGAGNTIYF. The CDR3 coding sequence is TGTGCCATCAGTGTACTATTCGGGGCTGGAAACACCATATATTTT.

V gene TRBV7-6 combines with J gene TRBJ1-1, with a possible D match to TRBD1 (6 bases). Germline V gene lookup returns CDR1 SGHVS and CDR2 FNYEAQ. Trimming shortened V by 1 base and J by 2 bases, and 8 bases separated the two germline ends. The CDR3 is made up of 14 amino acids. CDR3 loop: CASSLVQGNTEAFF. CDR3 nucleotides: TGTGCCAGCAGCTTAGTACAGGGTAACACTGAAGCTTTCTTT.

The chain recombines TRBV6-6 with TRBJ2-1; 9 bases line up with TRBD2. This CDR3 spans 17 amino acids. The germline CDR1 and CDR2 sequences are MNHNY and SVGAGI (reference sequence). Unmatched junction bases numbered 8, after V lost 5 bases and J lost 0 bases. CDR3 sequence: CASSLLGGGASYNEQFF. The CDR3 DNA reads as TGTGCCAGCAGTCTTCTGGGCGGGGGGGCCTCCTACAATGAGCAGTTCTTC.

The rearrangement uses TRBV18 and TRBJ2-2; D not resolved. The V end was cut by 3 bases, the J end by 7 bases, with 21 bases between. This CDR3 contains 17 residues. Germline V gives CDR1 KGHSH, CDR2 LQKENI. The CDR3 spells CASSPRLTDVVVGELFF. In DNA, the CDR3 is TGTGCCAGCTCACCGAGACTTACCGACGTAGTAGTCGGGGAGCTGTTTTTT. The full variable domain, rest sourced from reference TRBV18 and TRBJ2-2, is NAGVMQNPRHLVRRRGQEARLRCSPMKGHSHVYWYRQLPEEGLKFMVYLQKENIIDESGMPKERFSAEFPKEGPSILRIQQVVRGDSAAYFCASSPRLTDVVVGELFFGEGSRLTVL.

This clone was found once. The rearrangement uses TRBV5-1 and TRBJ1-1; D not certain. Trimming stripped 0 bases from V and 1 base from J, with 7 bases between. Germline lookup yields CDR1 SGHRS and CDR2 YFSETQ. The CDR3 contains 14 residues. CDR3 sequence reads: CASSLAGWNTEAFF. The CDR3 nucleotides are TGCGCCAGCAGCTTGGCAGGCTGGAACACTGAAGCTTTCTTT.

With respect to this clone: The same CDR3 also results from other DNA sequences found in this sample. The chain employs TRBV9 and TRBJ2-2; 9 positions match TRBD1. Unmatched junction bases numbered 1, after V lost 0 bases and J lost 4 bases. The CDR3 totals 15 residues. Germline assignment: CDR1 SGDLS and CDR2 YYNGEE. CDR3 region: CASSVGGQGTGELFF. CDR3 sequence (DNA): TGTGCCAGCAGCGTAGGGGGACAGGGCACCGGGGAGCTGTTTTTT.

The chain joins TRBV6-6 to TRBJ1-1; D might be TRBD1 (6 bases). The CDR3 loop spans 17 amino acids. Germline-derived CDR1 and CDR2 are MNHNY and SVGAGI (reference sequence). Trimming cost V 5 bases and J 1 base, with 20 bases left between them. The CDR3 loop reads CASSRQTGRGSNTEAFF. DNA of the CDR3: TGTGCCAGCAGTCGACAGACAGGTCGGGGCTCGAACACTGAAGCTTTCTTT.

This rearrangement joins TRBV27 to TRBJ2-6; no definite D call. The CDR3 is 17 residues long. Germline CDR1 is MNHEY and CDR2 is SMNVEV (reference sequence). With 5 bases removed from V and 0 bases from J, the gap between germline ends came to 14 bases. The CDR3 spells CASSPLRPGSGANVLTF. In DNA, the CDR3 is TGTGCCAGCAGTCCCCTTCGTCCGGGCTCTGGGGCCAACGTCCTGACTTTC.

The chain carries TRBV19 and TRBJ1-4; no definite D call. CDR1 and CDR2 (germline): LNHDA, SQIVND (reference sequence). The V end was cut by 5 bases, the J end by 8 bases, with 15 bases between. This CDR3 has 14 residues. This CDR3 reads CASSPGLTREKLFF. The CDR3 bases are TGTGCCAGTAGTCCCGGTTTGACTCGCGAAAAACTGTTTTTT.

This clone appeared a few times. This rearrangement joins TRBV24-1 to TRBJ2-7, with a possible D match to TRBD2 (5 bases). V was pared by 2 bases and J by 6 bases, with 19 bases between. This CDR3 is 16 amino acids long. Looked up from germline, CDR1 is KGHDR and CDR2 is SFDVKD. Here the CDR3 reads CATSDWSGRNGCEQYV. CDR3 in DNA: TGTGCCACCAGTGATTGGTCGGGGAGAAACGGCTGCGAGCAGTACGTC.

The rearrangement links TRBV6-5 to TRBJ2-3; D is possibly TRBD1 (5 bases). Trimming stripped 7 bases from V and 6 bases from J, with 14 bases between. The CDR3 is made up of 13 amino acids. Germline V gives CDR1 MNHEY, CDR2 SVGAGI. CDR3: CASMTNSGDTQYF. The CDR3 nucleotides are TGTGCCAGCATGACAAACTCAGGGGATACGCAGTATTTT.

The chain is built from TRBV30 and TRBJ1-5; 9 bases are shared with TRBD1. CDR3 length: 15 amino acids. Germline-derived CDR1 and CDR2 are GTSNPN and SVGIG (reference sequence). V trimming: 5 bases; J trimming: 3 bases; junction bases outside the gene matches: 8. The CDR3, as DNA: TGTGCCTGGTCCAAGCGACAGGGGGTCAATCAGCCCCAGCATTTT. Encoded protein: CAWSKRQGVNQPQHF.

The chain joins TRBV10-1 to TRBJ1-2; D unresolved. The CDR3 is 13 residues long. Germline-derived CDR1 and CDR2 are WNHNN and SYGVQD (reference sequence). V lost 5 bases and J lost 4, with 11 bases in between. The CDR3 is CASSSQEGYGYTF. The CDR3 DNA sequence: TGCGCCAGCAGTTCGCAGGAAGGCTATGGCTACACCTTC.